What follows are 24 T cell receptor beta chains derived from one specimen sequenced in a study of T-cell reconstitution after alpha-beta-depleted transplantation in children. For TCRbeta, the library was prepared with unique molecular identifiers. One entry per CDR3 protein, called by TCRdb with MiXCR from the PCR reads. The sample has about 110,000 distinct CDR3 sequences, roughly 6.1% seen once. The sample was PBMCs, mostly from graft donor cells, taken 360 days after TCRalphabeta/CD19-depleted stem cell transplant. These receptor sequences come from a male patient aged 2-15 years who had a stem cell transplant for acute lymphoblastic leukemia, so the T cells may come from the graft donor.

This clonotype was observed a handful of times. The CDR3 DNA sequence: TGTGCCAGCAGCTTGGGGAACAGGGGATTGGGCAATCAGCCCCAGCATTTT. This gives the protein CASSLGNRGLGNQPQHF. The V gene is TRBV13, the J gene TRBJ1-5; 7 bases are shared with TRBD1. Trimming at V came to 3 bases and at J to 2 bases, leaving 10 bases not matched to a gene. CDR1 is PRHDT, CDR2 FYEKMQ, per germline (reference sequence). The length of the CDR3 is 17 residues.

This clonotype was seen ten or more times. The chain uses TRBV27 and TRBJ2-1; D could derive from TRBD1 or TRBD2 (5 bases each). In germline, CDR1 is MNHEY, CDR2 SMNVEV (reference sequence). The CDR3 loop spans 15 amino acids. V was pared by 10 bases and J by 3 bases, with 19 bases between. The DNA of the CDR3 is TGTGCCACCTGGGGGAGAGGGATTGACTACAATGAGCAGTTCTTC. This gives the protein CATWGRGIDYNEQFF.

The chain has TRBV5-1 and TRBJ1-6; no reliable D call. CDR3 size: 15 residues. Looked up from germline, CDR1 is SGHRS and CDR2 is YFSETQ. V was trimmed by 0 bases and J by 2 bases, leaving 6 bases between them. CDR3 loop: CASSLAGTYNSPLHF. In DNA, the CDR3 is TGCGCCAGCAGCTTGGCTGGGACCTATAATTCACCCCTCCACTTT.

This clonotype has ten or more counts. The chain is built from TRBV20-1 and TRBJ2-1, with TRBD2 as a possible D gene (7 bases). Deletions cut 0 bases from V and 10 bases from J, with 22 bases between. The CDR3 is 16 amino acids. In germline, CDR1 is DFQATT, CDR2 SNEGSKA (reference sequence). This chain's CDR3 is CSARDRGGVRGWEQFF. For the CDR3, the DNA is TGCAGTGCTAGAGATAGAGGGGGGGTCAGGGGTTGGGAGCAGTTCTTC.

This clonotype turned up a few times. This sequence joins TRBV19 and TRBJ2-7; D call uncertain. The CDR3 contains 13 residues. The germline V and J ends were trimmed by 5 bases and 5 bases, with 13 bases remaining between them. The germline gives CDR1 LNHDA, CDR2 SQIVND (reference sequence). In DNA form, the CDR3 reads TGTGCCAGTAGTCGACGGCCCGCCAACGAGCAGTACTTC. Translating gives CASSRRPANEQYF.

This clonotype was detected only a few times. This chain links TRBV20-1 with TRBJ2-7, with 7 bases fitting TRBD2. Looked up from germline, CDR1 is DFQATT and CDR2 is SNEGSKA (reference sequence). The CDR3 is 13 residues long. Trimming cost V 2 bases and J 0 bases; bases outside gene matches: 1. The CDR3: CSARWTSSYEQYF. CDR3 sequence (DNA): TGCAGTGCTAGATGGACTAGCTCCTACGAGCAGTACTTC.

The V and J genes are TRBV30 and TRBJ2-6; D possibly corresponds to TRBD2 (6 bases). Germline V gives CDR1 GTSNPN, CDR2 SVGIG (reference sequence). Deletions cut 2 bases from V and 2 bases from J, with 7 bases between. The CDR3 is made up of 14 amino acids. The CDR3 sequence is CAWSRGTGANVLTF. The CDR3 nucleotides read TGTGCCTGGAGTCGGGGGACTGGGGCCAACGTCCTGACTTTC.

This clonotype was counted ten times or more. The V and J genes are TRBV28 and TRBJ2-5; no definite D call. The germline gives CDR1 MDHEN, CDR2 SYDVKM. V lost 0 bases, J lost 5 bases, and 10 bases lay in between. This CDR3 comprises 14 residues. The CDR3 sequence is CASSLWADGETQYF. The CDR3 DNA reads TGTGCCAGCAGTTTATGGGCAGACGGGGAGACCCAGTACTTC.

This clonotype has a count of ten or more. The CDR3 nucleotides are TGTGCCAGCAGTCACCGGGACAGGCCATTTGAGCAGTACTTC. Amino acid sequence: CASSHRDRPFEQYF. J is TRBJ2-7 and V is TRBV6-2 or TRBV6-3; TRBD1 aligns across 8 bases. This CDR3 contains 14 residues. Per germline, CDR1 MNHEY and CDR2 SVGEGT. V dropped 5 bases and J dropped 7; count of bases not matched to a gene: 10.

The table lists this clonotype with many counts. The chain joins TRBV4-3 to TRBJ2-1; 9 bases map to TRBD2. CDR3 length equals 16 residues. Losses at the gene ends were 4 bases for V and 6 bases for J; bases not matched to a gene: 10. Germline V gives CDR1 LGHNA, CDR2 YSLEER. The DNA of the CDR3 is TGCGCCAGCAGCCCCGGTGATAGCGGGAGTCGCAATGAGCAGTTCTTC. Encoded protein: CASSPGDSGSRNEQFF.

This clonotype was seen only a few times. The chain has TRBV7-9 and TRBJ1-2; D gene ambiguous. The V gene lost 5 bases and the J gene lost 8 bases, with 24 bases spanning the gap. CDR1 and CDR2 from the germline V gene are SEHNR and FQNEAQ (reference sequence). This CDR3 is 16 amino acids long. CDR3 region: CASSPPGRQRVNGYTF. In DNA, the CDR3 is TGTGCCAGCAGCCCGCCGGGGAGACAAAGAGTAAACGGCTACACCTTC.

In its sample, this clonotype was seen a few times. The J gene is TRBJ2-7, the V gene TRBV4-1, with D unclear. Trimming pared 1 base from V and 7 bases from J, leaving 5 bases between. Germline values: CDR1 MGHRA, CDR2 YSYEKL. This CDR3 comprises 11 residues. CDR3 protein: CASSQANEQYF. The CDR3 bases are TGCGCCAGCAGCCAAGCAAATGAGCAGTACTTC.

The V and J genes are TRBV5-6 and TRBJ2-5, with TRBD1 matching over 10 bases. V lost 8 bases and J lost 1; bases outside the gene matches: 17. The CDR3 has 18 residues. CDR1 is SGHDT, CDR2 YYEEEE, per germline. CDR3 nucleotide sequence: TGTGCCAGGAGCCCCCCGCTGCAGGGACAGGGGTTCCAAGAGACCCAGTACTTC. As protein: CARSPPLQGQGFQETQYF. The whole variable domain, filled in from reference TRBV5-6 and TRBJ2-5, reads DAGVTQSPTHLIKTRGQQVTLRCSPKSGHDTVSWYQQALGQGPQFIFQYYEEEERQRGNFPDRFSGHQFPNYSSELNVNALLLGDSALYLCARSPPLQGQGFQETQYFGPGTRLLVL.

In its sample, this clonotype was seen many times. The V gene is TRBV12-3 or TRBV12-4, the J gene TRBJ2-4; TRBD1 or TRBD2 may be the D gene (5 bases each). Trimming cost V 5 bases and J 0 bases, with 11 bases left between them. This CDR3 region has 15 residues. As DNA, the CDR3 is TGTGCCAGCAGTCCCGGGACGATAGCCAAAAACATTCAGTACTTC. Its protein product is CASSPGTIAKNIQYF.

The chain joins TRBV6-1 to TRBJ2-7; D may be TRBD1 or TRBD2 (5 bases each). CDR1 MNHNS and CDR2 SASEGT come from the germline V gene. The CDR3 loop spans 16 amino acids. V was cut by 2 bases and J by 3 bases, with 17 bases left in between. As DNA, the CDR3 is TGTGCCAGCAGTGAAAACGGGGCCTTACCTTACTACGAGCAGTACTTC. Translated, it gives CASSENGALPYYEQYF.

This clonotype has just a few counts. The CDR3 DNA reads as TGTGCCAGCAGCGAAGTGACGGCAGCGTACGTCTATGGCTACACCTTC. Its translation: CASSEVTAAYVYGYTF. This rearrangement joins TRBV5-8 to TRBJ1-2; D gene ambiguous. Germline CDR1 reads SGHTS; CDR2 reads YDEGEE. V lost 4 bases, J lost 4 bases, and 20 bases lay in between. CDR3 length equals 16 residues.

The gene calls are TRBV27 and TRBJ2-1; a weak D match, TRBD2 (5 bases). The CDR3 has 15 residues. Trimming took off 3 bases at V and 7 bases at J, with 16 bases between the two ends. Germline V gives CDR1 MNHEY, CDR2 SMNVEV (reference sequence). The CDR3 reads CASSFWVGERNEQFF. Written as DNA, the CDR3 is TGTGCCAGCAGTTTCTGGGTCGGGGAACGGAATGAGCAGTTCTTC.

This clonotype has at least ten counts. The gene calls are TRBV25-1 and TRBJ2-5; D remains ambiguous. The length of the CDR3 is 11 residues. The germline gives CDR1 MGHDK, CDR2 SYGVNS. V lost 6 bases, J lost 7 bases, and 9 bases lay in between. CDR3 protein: CASSLLGTQYF. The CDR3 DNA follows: TGTGCCAGCAGCCTCCTGGGGACCCAGTACTTC. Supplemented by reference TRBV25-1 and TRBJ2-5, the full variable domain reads EADIYQTPRYLVIGTGKKITLECSQTMGHDKMYWYQQDPGMELHLIHYSYGVNSTEKGDLSSESTVSRIRTEHFPLTLESARPSHTSQYLCASSLLGTQYFGPGTRLLVL.

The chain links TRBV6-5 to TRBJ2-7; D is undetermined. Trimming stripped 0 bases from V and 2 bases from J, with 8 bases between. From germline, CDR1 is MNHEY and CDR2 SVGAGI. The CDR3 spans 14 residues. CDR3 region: CASSYSRRAYEQYF. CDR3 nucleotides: TGTGCCAGCAGTTACTCGAGAAGGGCCTACGAGCAGTACTTC.

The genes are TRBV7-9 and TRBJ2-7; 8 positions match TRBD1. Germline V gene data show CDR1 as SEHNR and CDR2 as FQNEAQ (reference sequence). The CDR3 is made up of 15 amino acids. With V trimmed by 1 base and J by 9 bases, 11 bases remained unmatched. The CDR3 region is CASSLDETGVPGQYF. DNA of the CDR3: TGTGCCAGCAGCTTAGACGAGACAGGGGTCCCCGGGCAGTACTTC.

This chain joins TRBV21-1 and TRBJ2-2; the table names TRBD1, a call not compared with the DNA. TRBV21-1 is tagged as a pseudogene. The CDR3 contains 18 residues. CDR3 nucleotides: TGTGCCAGCACCCTGGGCTGGCGGGGGCGTGGATGGACCGGGGAGCTGTTTTTT. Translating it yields CASTLGWRGRGWTGELFF.

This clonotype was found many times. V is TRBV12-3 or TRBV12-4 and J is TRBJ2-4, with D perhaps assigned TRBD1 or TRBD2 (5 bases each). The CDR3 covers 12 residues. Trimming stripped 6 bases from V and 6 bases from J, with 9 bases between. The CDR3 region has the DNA TGTGCCAGCAGCTGGGACGCAAACATTCAGTACTTC. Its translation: CASSWDANIQYF.

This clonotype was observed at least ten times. The CDR3: CASSLGGGNGYTF. The CDR3 bases are TGTGCCAGCAGTTTAGGAGGGGGAAATGGCTACACCTTC. J is TRBJ1-2 and V is TRBV12-3 or TRBV12-4; D is possibly TRBD1 (6 bases). The CDR3 runs 13 residues. V lost 1 base, J lost 6 bases, and 9 bases lay in between.

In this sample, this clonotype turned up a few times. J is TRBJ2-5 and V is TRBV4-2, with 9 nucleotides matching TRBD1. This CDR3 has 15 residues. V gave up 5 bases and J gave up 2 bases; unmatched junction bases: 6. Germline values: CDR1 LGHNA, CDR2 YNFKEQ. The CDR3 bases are TGTGCCAGCAGCATAGGGGACAGGGCACAAGAGACCCAGTACTTC. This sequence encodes CASSIGDRAQETQYF.